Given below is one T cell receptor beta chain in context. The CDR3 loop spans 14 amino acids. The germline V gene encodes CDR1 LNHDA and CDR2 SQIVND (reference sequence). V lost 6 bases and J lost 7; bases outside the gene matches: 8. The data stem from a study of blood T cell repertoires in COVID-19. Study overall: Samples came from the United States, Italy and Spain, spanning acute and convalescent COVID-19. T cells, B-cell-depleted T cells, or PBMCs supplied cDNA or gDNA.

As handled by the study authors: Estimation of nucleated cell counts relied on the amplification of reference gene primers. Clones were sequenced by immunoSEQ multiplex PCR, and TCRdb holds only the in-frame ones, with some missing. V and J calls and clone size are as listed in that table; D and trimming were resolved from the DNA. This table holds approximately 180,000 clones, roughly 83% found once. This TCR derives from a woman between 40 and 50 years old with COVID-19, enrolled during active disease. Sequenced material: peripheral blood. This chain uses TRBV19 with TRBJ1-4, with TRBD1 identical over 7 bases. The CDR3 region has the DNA TGTGCCAGTAGCATCCGGGACAGTTTTGAAAAACTGTTTTTT. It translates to CASSIRDSFEKLFF.